Below, 26 T cell receptor beta chains from the same sample are listed, as sequenced in a study of blood T cell repertoires in COVID-19. Clones were sequenced by immunoSEQ multiplex PCR, and TCRdb holds only the in-frame ones, with some missing. This table holds roughly 200,000 clones, roughly nine tenths found once. The specimen was peripheral blood. The receptors shown here come from a man in his forties or fifties with acute or convalescent COVID-19.

V gene TRBV4-1 combines with J gene TRBJ1-5, with a weak D call TRBD1 (5 bases). CDR3 length: 17 residues. Trimming cost V 8 bases and J 6 bases, with 26 bases left between them. Germline V CDR1 and CDR2: MGHRA, YSYEKL. The CDR3 sequence is CASSPPASAGTRQPQHF. The CDR3 DNA reads as TGCGCCAGCTCTCCCCCGGCATCGGCCGGGACTCGTCAGCCCCAGCATTTT.

The chain recombines TRBV4-2 with TRBJ2-1, with D possibly matching TRBD2 (6 bases). V gave up 3 bases and J gave up 4 bases, with 16 bases separating them. The length of the CDR3 is 16 residues. Germline CDR1 LGHNA, CDR2 YNFKEQ. The DNA of the CDR3 is TGTGCCAGCAGCCACAAAGGGGAGGCAGGGTACAATGAGCAGTTCTTC. It specifies CASSHKGEAGYNEQFF.

This clone came up once. The chain has TRBV18 and TRBJ1-4; D gene unclear. V lost 1 base to trimming and J lost 0 bases, with 6 bases between them. From germline, CDR1 is KGHSH and CDR2 LQKENI. The CDR3 is 15 residues long. CDR3 amino acids: CASSPRAATNEKLFF. The CDR3 DNA reads as TGTGCCAGCTCACCACGGGCAGCAACTAATGAAAAACTGTTTTTT.

Concerning this clone itself: Other DNA sequences in the sample encode the same CDR3. V and J are TRBV18 and TRBJ1-1; D is unclear. The CDR3 length is 14 residues. V was trimmed by 1 base and J by 0 bases, leaving 6 bases between them. Germline V gene sequence: CDR1 KGHSH, CDR2 LQKENI. The CDR3 DNA reads as TGTGCCAGCTCACCACAGAGTATGAACACTGAAGCTTTCTTT. Translating gives CASSPQSMNTEAFF.

The rearrangement uses TRBV9 and TRBJ1-2; D is ambiguous. Deletions cut 4 bases from V and 6 bases from J, with 13 bases between. This CDR3 is built from 13 residues. From germline, CDR1 is SGDLS and CDR2 YYNGEE. CDR3 amino acids: CASSPPPGNGYTF. The CDR3 bases are TGTGCCAGCAGCCCCCCCCCGGGGAATGGCTACACCTTC.

V is TRBV11-2 and J is TRBJ1-2, with D tentatively TRBD1 (6 bases). The V and J ends lost 6 bases and 2 bases respectively, with 19 bases between them. The CDR3 runs 16 residues. Looked up from germline, CDR1 is SGHAT and CDR2 is FQNNGV. The CDR3, as DNA: TGTGCCAGCAGTCAAGGGGTCACAGGGACGAACTATGGCTACACCTTC. This encodes CASSQGVTGTNYGYTF.

The V gene is TRBV5-4, the J gene TRBJ1-3, with 7 bases identical to TRBD1. Germline lookup yields CDR1 SGHNT and CDR2 YYREEE (reference sequence). This CDR3 region has 16 residues. Germline trimming cut 4 bases from V and 0 bases from J; bases unmatched to any gene: 7. The CDR3 sequence is CASSGTGATSGNTIYF. In DNA form, the CDR3 reads TGTGCCAGCAGCGGAACAGGGGCGACCTCTGGAAACACCATATATTTT.

The chain employs TRBV18 and TRBJ1-5; maybe TRBD1 (5 bases). Trimming cost V 4 bases and J 0 bases, with 13 bases left between them. The germline V gene encodes CDR1 KGHSH and CDR2 LQKENI. The CDR3 spans 16 residues. The CDR3 DNA is TGTGCCAGCTCACGCCGTGGAGGGGATAGCAATCAGCCCCAGCATTTT. As protein: CASSRRGGDSNQPQHF.

V is TRBV19 and J is TRBJ2-7; TRBD1 aligns across 9 bases. This CDR3 region has 17 residues. The junction had 14 bases not matched to a gene; V was cut back by 5 bases and J by 3 bases. Germline lookup yields CDR1 LNHDA and CDR2 SQIVND (reference sequence). CDR3 protein: CASSARTTGGGYYEQYF. In DNA, the CDR3 is TGTGCCAGTAGTGCAAGAACGACAGGGGGAGGATACTACGAGCAGTACTTC.

V usage is TRBV12-3 or TRBV12-4 and J usage is TRBJ1-1, with no clear D. The V gene lost 9 bases and the J gene lost 6 bases, with 8 bases spanning the gap. There are 10 residues in the CDR3. The CDR3 protein is CASRGAEAFF. DNA for the CDR3: TGTGCCAGTCGTGGAGCTGAAGCTTTCTTT.

V is TRBV7-9 and J is TRBJ1-5, with a possible D match to TRBD1 (5 bases). CDR3 length: 15 residues. In germline, CDR1 is SEHNR, CDR2 FQNEAQ (reference sequence). V lost 5 bases and J lost 2, with 13 bases in between. In DNA, the CDR3 is TGTGCCAGCAGCGGGCCAGGGATTGGCAATCAGCCCCAGCATTTT. This sequence encodes CASSGPGIGNQPQHF.

The J gene is TRBJ1-4, the V gene TRBV7-2, with D unresolved. V dropped 5 bases and J dropped 2 bases, with 12 bases sitting between them. CDR3 size: 15 residues. CDR1 and CDR2 from the germline V gene are SGHTA and FQGNSA. This CDR3 reads CASSLSGRTNEKLFF. The CDR3 nucleotides read TGTGCCAGCAGCCTCTCTGGGCGCACTAATGAAAAACTGTTTTTT.

This clone was counted a single time. The chain couples TRBV3-1 (or the pseudogene TRBV3-2) to TRBJ1-2; D remains ambiguous. Germline-derived CDR1 and CDR2 are LGHDT and YNNKEL (reference sequence). V shed 0 bases and J shed 1 base, with 3 bases lying between them. The CDR3 is made up of 13 amino acids. The CDR3 spells CASSQDSNYGYTF. The CDR3 DNA sequence: TGTGCCAGCAGCCAAGACAGTAACTATGGCTACACCTTC.

This rearrangement joins TRBV6-5 to TRBJ2-1; D is ambiguous. Trimming stripped 5 bases from V and 4 bases from J, with 15 bases between. The CDR3 loop spans 15 amino acids. Germline-derived CDR1 and CDR2 are MNHEY and SVGAGI. The CDR3 DNA reads TGTGCCAGCAGTCTGAGGAGTAAAAAATACAATGAGCAGTTCTTC. Protein: CASSLRSKKYNEQFF.

This clone has only one observation. The CDR3 region is CASSRSGPGGTDTQYF. The CDR3 nucleotides read TGTGCCAGCAGCAGATCAGGCCCCGGGGGCACAGATACGCAGTATTTT. The rearrangement uses TRBV6-2 or TRBV6-3 and TRBJ2-3, with D possibly matching TRBD2 (5 bases). The CDR3 has 16 amino acids. Germline V gene lookup returns CDR1 MNHEY and CDR2 SVGEGT. Trimming left V 6 bases short and J 1 base short, with 17 bases between.

The chain uses TRBV12-5 and TRBJ1-2; 9 bases line up with TRBD1. The CDR3 covers 15 residues. Germline CDR1 and CDR2: LGHNT and FRNRAP. Trimming at V came to 5 bases and at J to 6 bases, leaving 10 bases not matched to a gene. The chain's CDR3 is CASGPNRGLSDGYTF. The CDR3 DNA reads as TGTGCTAGTGGTCCCAACAGGGGGCTGTCGGATGGCTACACCTTC.

Note on this clone: The junction does not match germline at one end; this may be a read error. This chain uses TRBV5-1 with TRBJ2-1, with 10 bases matching TRBD2. CDR1 SGHRS and CDR2 YFSETQ come from the germline V gene. The CDR3 is 16 residues long. This CDR3 is CARSGGGKVSYNEQFF. DNA for the CDR3: TGCGCCCGCAGCGGGGGGGGAAAGGTCTCCTACAATGAGCAGTTCTTC.

This sequence joins TRBV7-2 and TRBJ1-5; 7 positions match TRBD1. The V gene end was trimmed by 5 bases and the J gene end by 4 bases; junction bases not matched to a gene: 11. CDR1 and CDR2 from the germline V gene are SGHTA and FQGNSA. CDR3 length: 16 residues. CDR3 in DNA: TGTGCCAGCAGCATAGAAGGCGGGACAGAGAATCAGCCCCAGCATTTT. This sequence encodes CASSIEGGTENQPQHF. The full variable domain, its missing parts supplied by reference TRBV7-2 and TRBJ1-5, is GAGVSQSPSNKVTEKGKDVELRCDPISGHTALYWYRQSLGQGLEFLIYFQGNSAPDKSGLPSDRFSAERTGGSVSTLTIQRTQQEDSAVYLCASSIEGGTENQPQHFGDGTRLSIL.

The rearrangement joins TRBV10-1 to TRBJ1-1; 7 bases are shared with TRBD1. Germline CDR1 is WNHNN and CDR2 is SYGVQD (reference sequence). The CDR3 is 15 amino acids. V shed 0 bases and J 4 bases; nucleotides not matched to a gene: 5. The CDR3 nucleotides read TGCGCCAGCAGTGAGTCGACAGGGCGTGGCACTGAAGCTTTCTTT. The encoded protein is CASSESTGRGTEAFF.

This clone came up a few times. The CDR3 region has the DNA TGTGCCAGCAGTCCTGAAGGGGGGGATAACACTGAAGCTTTCTTT. Translating it yields CASSPEGGDNTEAFF. V and J are TRBV2 and TRBJ1-1, with D tentatively TRBD1 (6 bases). V was cut by 5 bases and J by 2 bases, with 15 bases left in between. There are 15 residues in the CDR3. The V gene's germline CDR1 is SNHLY and CDR2 FYNNEI.

J is TRBJ1-2 and V is TRBV5-5; no firm D call. CDR3 length equals 13 residues. Trimming stripped 4 bases from V and 5 bases from J, with 12 bases between. Per the germline V gene, CDR1 is SGHKS and CDR2 is YYEKEE (reference sequence). The CDR3 protein is CASSRFPFYGYTF. The CDR3 DNA is TGTGCCAGCAGCCGGTTTCCTTTTTATGGCTACACCTTC.

The chain employs TRBV28 and TRBJ1-2, with 8 bases that match TRBD1. V dropped 6 bases and J dropped 8; count of bases not matched to a gene: 8. This CDR3 has 13 residues. Per the germline V gene, CDR1 is MDHEN and CDR2 is SYDVKM. For the CDR3, the DNA is TGTGCCAGCAGCCGGGGACAGGAAGAGGGCTACACCTTC. It yields the protein CASSRGQEEGYTF.

The rearrangement links TRBV12-3 or TRBV12-4 to TRBJ1-5; TRBD1 agrees at 8 bases. Unmatched junction bases numbered 4, after V lost 6 bases and J lost 6 bases. The CDR3 is made up of 13 amino acids. CDR3 region: CASRTGEGQPQHF. The CDR3 coding sequence is TGTGCCAGCAGGACAGGGGAAGGTCAGCCCCAGCATTTT.

The V and J genes are TRBV9 and TRBJ1-6, with D perhaps matching TRBD1 (5 bases). Germline assignment: CDR1 SGDLS and CDR2 YYNGEE. V was cut by 3 bases and J by 6 bases, with 16 bases left in between. CDR3 length: 16 amino acids. The CDR3 coding sequence is TGTGCCAGCAGCGCCTACGGGGGGTTAGGTAATTCACCCCTCCACTTT. Its translation is CASSAYGGLGNSPLHF.

V and J are TRBV5-1 and TRBJ2-2, with D tentatively TRBD2 (5 bases). From germline, CDR1 is SGHRS and CDR2 YFSETQ. Trimming removed 4 bases from V and 8 bases from J, with 12 bases in between. CDR3 length: 13 amino acids. This CDR3 is CASSQDWLGELFF. For the CDR3, the DNA is TGCGCCAGCAGCCAGGACTGGTTGGGGGAGCTGTTTTTT.

This clone is a singleton in its sample. The chain employs TRBV5-3 and TRBJ1-2; tentative D call: TRBD1 (6 bases). TRBV5-3 is noted as an ORF with a role that remains uncertain. The CDR3 is 14 amino acids. The V gene lost 3 bases and the J gene lost 2 bases, with 11 bases spanning the gap. CDR3: CARSYAQGNYGYTF. In DNA, the CDR3 is TGTGCCAGAAGCTACGCCCAGGGGAACTATGGCTACACCTTC.